This TCR beta chain emerged from a study of blood T cell repertoires in COVID-19. Study information: Donors in the United States, Italy and Spain gave samples during acute or convalescent COVID-19. T cells, B-cell-depleted T cells, or PBMCs supplied cDNA or gDNA.

Measured with immunoSEQ multiplex PCR; TCRdb has only the in-frame clones, and not every one. The repertoire consists of 200,000 to 300,000 clones, with around 88% occurring once and the leading ten covering about 2.1%. Per the germline V gene, CDR1 is SGDLS and CDR2 is YYNGEE. V dropped 4 bases and J dropped 9 bases, with 17 bases sitting between them. The CDR3 runs to 14 residues. The specimen sequenced was peripheral blood. The rearrangement joins TRBV9 to TRBJ2-1; no definite D call. This receptor was taken from a man younger than 45 with active or convalescent COVID-19. CDR3 coding DNA: TGTGCCAGCAGCCCCACTCCGATAAGTCCTGAGCAGTTCTTC. Translated, it gives CASSPTPISPEQFF. Drawing the rest from reference TRBV9 and TRBJ2-1, the complete variable domain is DSGVTQTPKHLITATGQRVTLRCSPRSGDLSVYWYQQSLDQGLQFLIQYYNGEERAKGNILERFSAQQFPDLHSELNLSSLELGDSALYFCASSPTPISPEQFFGPGTRLTVL.